The 23 T cell receptor beta chains below all came from one sample that was sequenced in a study of tumor-infiltrating lymphocytes in primary liver carcinoma. The authors made TCR beta cDNA from about 500 ng total RNA with a constant-region primer. A slightly modified ARM-PCR protocol with three nested multiplex PCR rounds produced these TCR beta libraries. The first two PCR rounds used TRBV1-TRBV30 primers with a Cbeta primer, approximately 10 cycles each. MiXCR, run by TCRdb on the multiplex PCR reads, gives a single entry per CDR3 protein. The data show 150,000 to 200,000 distinct CDR3 sequences, roughly three fifths seen once. Blood RNA originated from unsorted whole blood, with germline DNA additionally extracted. Sequenced: peripheral blood. All receptors come from a man aged 35 to 55 with primary liver carcinoma and hepatitis B virus infection.

Note on this clonotype: A much more abundant neighbour one base away suggests this may be a read error. The rearrangement links TRBV11-2 to TRBJ2-5; a possible D gene is TRBD1 (7 bases). Looked up from germline, CDR1 is SGHAT and CDR2 is FQNNGV. The CDR3 sequence is 12 residues long. DNA of the CDR3: TGTGCCTGCAGCAGGGGGGAAGAGACCCAGTACTTC. Its protein is CACSRGEETQYF.

Comments on this clonotype: With a much larger clone just one base away, this may be a read error. The chain employs TRBV7-9 and TRBJ1-5; no reliable D call. The CDR3 consists of 13 residues. Germline CDR1 SEHNR, CDR2 FQNEAQ (reference sequence). CDR3 in amino acids: CASSPRHDQLQHF. The CDR3 DNA reads as TGTGCCAGCAGCCCTAGGCACGATCAGCTCCAGCATTTT.

As regards this clonotype: The germline gene is not matched at one end of the junction; a read error may be the cause. The gene calls are TRBV11-2 and TRBJ2-7; no definite D call. The CDR3 runs to 12 residues. Germline V lookup: CDR1 SGHAT, CDR2 FQNNGV. The CDR3 nucleotides read TGTACCAGCAGCCCTTCCTTTGAGGAACAGTACTTC. Translation: CTSSPSFEEQYF.

The chain is built from TRBV6-5 and TRBJ2-7, with 7 nucleotides matching TRBD1. The CDR3 is 12 residues long. After removal of 5 bases from V and 4 bases from J, the junction contained 2 bases not matched to a gene. CDR1 and CDR2 from the germline V gene are MNHEY and SVGAGI. The chain's CDR3 is CASSRQGYEQYF. The CDR3 coding sequence is TGTGCCAGCAGTAGACAGGGTTACGAGCAGTACTTC.

A word on this clonotype: Because it lacks the conserved phenylalanine or tryptophan at the end, this CDR3 is likely a read error. The rearrangement links TRBV29-1 to TRBJ2-1; weak D call: TRBD1 (5 bases). The CDR3 covers 15 residues. Germline CDR1 and CDR2: SQVTM and ANQGSEA. DNA for the CDR3: TGCAGCGTGGGGCCTCCTTCCAGCTTCTACAGTGAGCAGTTCTTA. The encoded protein is CSVGPPSSFYSEQFL.

Points on this clonotype: Being one base from a much bigger clone, this may be a read error. The rearrangement uses TRBV6-7 and TRBJ2-7; D uncertain. TRBV6-7 has ORF status, its function being uncertain. V lost 2 bases to trimming and J lost 7 bases, with 18 bases between them. The CDR3 runs to 15 residues. The DNA for the CDR3 is TGTGCCAGCAGTTACAGTTGCCCTACCTACAATGAGCAGTACTTC. Its protein product is CASSYSCPTYNEQYF.

The chain uses TRBV4-1 and TRBJ2-3, with D unresolved. CDR3 length equals 14 residues. Trimming removed 3 bases at V and 4 bases at J, with 11 bases between. Germline V gene data show CDR1 as MGHRA and CDR2 as YSYEKL. The CDR3 DNA follows: TGCGCCAGCAGCCAGAGACCCTACGCAGATACGCAGTATTTT. Its protein is CASSQRPYADTQYF.

A remark on this clonotype: An end of the junction differs from the germline gene, which may be a read error. The rearrangement links TRBV6-5 to TRBJ2-1; no reliable D call. Germline CDR1 MNHEY, CDR2 SVGAGI. This CDR3 is 13 amino acids long. Written as DNA, the CDR3 is TGTGCCAGCAGTTACGACAACTACGATGAGCAGTTCTTC. Translated, it gives CASSYDNYDEQFF.

This clonotype has only one observation. The CDR3 region has the DNA TGTGCCAGCACCATAGGACTAGCGCGAGATACGCAGTATTTT. Protein sequence: CASTIGLARDTQYF. V is TRBV6-1 and J is TRBJ2-3, with TRBD2 matching over 9 bases. V gave up 7 bases and J gave up 5 bases; unmatched junction bases: 7. CDR1 and CDR2 (germline): MNHNS, SASEGT. This CDR3 spans 14 amino acids.

The chain has TRBV6-6 and TRBJ2-7; 13 bases line up with TRBD2. V shed 11 bases, J shed 2 bases, and the junction held 9 bases outside the gene matches. CDR3 length equals 15 residues. Per the germline V gene, CDR1 is MNHNY and CDR2 is SVGAGI (reference sequence). The CDR3 spells CAPTGTSGVPYEQYF. The CDR3 nucleotides are TGTGCCCCCACCGGGACTAGCGGGGTGCCCTACGAGCAGTACTTC.

This clonotype was seen just once. One base away lies a much larger clone, so this may be a sequencing read error. V gene TRBV11-3 combines with J gene TRBJ2-1, with D possibly being TRBD1 or TRBD2 (5 bases each). V was trimmed by 4 bases and J by 12 bases, leaving 16 bases between them. CDR3 length: 13 residues. Germline CDR1 SGHNT, CDR2 YENEEA. Here the CDR3 DNA reads TGTGCCAGCAGCTGGGGGAGTGGGTATGGGCAGTTCTTC. It yields the protein CASSWGSGYGQFF.

This clonotype was picked up a small number of times. The V call is TRBV4-1, the J call TRBJ1-3; D may be TRBD1 (6 bases). Germline CDR1 and CDR2: MGHRA and YSYEKL. The CDR3 runs to 20 residues. V lost 3 bases to trimming and J lost 4 bases, with 28 bases between them. CDR3 DNA: TGCGCCAGCAGCCAGGTAGCAGTTGGGTATCGGGGGCAGGAAGGAAACACCATATATTTT. Protein product: CASSQVAVGYRGQEGNTIYF.

About this clonotype: The conserved phenylalanine or tryptophan is not found at the CDR3 terminus, so this likely reflects a read error. The chain joins TRBV5-4 to TRBJ2-1; D is ambiguous. Germline lookup yields CDR1 SGHNT and CDR2 YYREEE (reference sequence). V lost 4 bases to trimming and J lost 4 bases, with 12 bases between them. This CDR3 contains 14 residues. CDR3 in amino acids: CASSPSSAYNEQFI. CDR3 coding DNA: TGTGCCAGCAGCCCAAGCAGCGCGTACAATGAGCAGTTCATC.

The sample holds one count of this clonotype. The chain uses TRBV5-1 and TRBJ2-1; 9 bases line up with TRBD2. There are 15 residues in the CDR3. The germline V gene encodes CDR1 SGHRS and CDR2 YFSETQ. V lost 4 bases, J lost 4 bases, and 6 bases stayed unmatched. CDR3 nucleotides: TGCGCCAGCAGCCCGACTAGCGGAAAGTACAATGAGCAGTTCTTC. Translation: CASSPTSGKYNEQFF.

The CDR3 is CAISVRSDEQYF. CDR3 in DNA: TGTGCCATCAGTGTTAGGTCGGATGAGCAGTACTTC. The chain couples TRBV10-3 to TRBJ2-7, with D hard to call. The CDR3 sequence is 12 residues long. Trimming took off 4 bases at V and 7 bases at J, with 11 bases between the two ends. Per the germline V gene, CDR1 is ENHRY and CDR2 is SYGVKD.

The rearrangement joins TRBV6-1 to TRBJ2-7, with D uncertain. V was clipped by 7 bases and J by 0 bases, with 10 bases between them. The CDR3 length is 13 residues. The V gene's germline CDR1 is MNHNS and CDR2 SASEGT. For the CDR3, the DNA is TGTGCCAGCAATGAGGTGATCTCCTACGAGCAGTACTTC. Amino acids: CASNEVISYEQYF.

The rearrangement links TRBV29-1 to TRBJ2-3; possibly TRBD1 for D (6 bases). CDR1 and CDR2 (germline): SQVTM, ANQGSEA. The V and J ends lost 4 bases and 0 bases respectively, with 11 bases between them. The CDR3 contains 14 residues. The DNA of the CDR3 is TGCAGCGTTGGACAGGTATTAAGCACAGATACGCAGTATTTT. As protein: CSVGQVLSTDTQYF.

Concerning this clonotype: Its ends do not fully match the called genes, so a read error is possible. V usage is TRBV14 and J usage is TRBJ2-2; 9 positions agree with TRBD1. The germline V gene encodes CDR1 SGHDN and CDR2 FVKESK. The CDR3 runs 16 residues. CDR3 region: CASSRAGQGNTGELSF. The CDR3 DNA sequence: TGTGCCAGCAGCCGGGCGGGACAGGGCAACACCGGGGAGCTGTCTTTT. Using reference TRBV14 and TRBJ2-2 for the parts outside the CDR3, the full variable domain is EAGVTQFPSHSVIEKGQTVTLRCDPISGHDNLYWYRRVMGKEIKFLLHFVKESKQDESGMPNNRFLAERTGGTYSTLKVQPAELEDSGVYFCASSRAGQGNTGELSFGEGSRLTVL.

In this sample, this clonotype turned up a few times. This sequence joins TRBV5-6 and TRBJ2-7; D may be TRBD1 (5 bases). The ends were cut back, 4 bases at V and 3 bases at J, with 14 bases in the middle. CDR1 SGHDT and CDR2 YYEEEE come from the germline V gene. This CDR3 comprises 14 residues. CDR3 in amino acids: CASSGAAGIYEQYF. The CDR3 region has the DNA TGTGCCAGCAGCGGGGCCGCAGGGATCTACGAGCAGTACTTC.

The rearrangement uses TRBV5-1 and TRBJ2-7; D could derive from TRBD1 or TRBD2 (5 bases each). Germline V CDR1 and CDR2: SGHRS, YFSETQ. CDR3 length: 16 residues. Between the trimmed V and J ends, which lost 6 bases and 0 bases, there was a span of 19 bases. Here the CDR3 reads CASTYTPPGSSYEQYF. The CDR3 DNA reads TGCGCCAGCACCTACACCCCCCCAGGGAGCTCCTACGAGCAGTACTTC.

Here the CDR3 reads CASSGDTSYEQYF. CDR3 coding DNA: TGTGCCAGCAGCGGGGACACCTCCTACGAGCAGTACTTC. The V call is TRBV5-6, the J call TRBJ2-7; possible D gene TRBD1, 6 bases. In germline, CDR1 is SGHDT, CDR2 YYEEEE. The CDR3 runs 13 residues. V shed 4 bases and J shed 0 bases, with 8 bases lying between them. Full variable domain (missing parts from reference TRBV5-6 and TRBJ2-7): DAGVTQSPTHLIKTRGQQVTLRCSPKSGHDTVSWYQQALGQGPQFIFQYYEEEERQRGNFPDRFSGHQFPNYSSELNVNALLLGDSALYLCASSGDTSYEQYFGPGTRLTVT.

Worth noting for this clonotype: A junction end diverges from the germline sequence, so it may reflect a read error. The chain has TRBV4-1 and TRBJ1-4; D remains ambiguous. The length of the CDR3 is 16 residues. Germline assignment: CDR1 MGHRA and CDR2 YSYEKL. As DNA, the CDR3 is TGCGCTAGCAGCCAAGTCCCCTGGGAAACTAATGAAAAACTGTTTTTT. This encodes CASSQVPWETNEKLFF.

As for this clonotype: Germline is not matched at one junction end, which may reflect a read error. The chain is built from TRBV11-2 and TRBJ2-1; D is tentatively TRBD1 or TRBD2 (5 bases each). Looked up from germline, CDR1 is SGHAT and CDR2 is FQNNGV. CDR3 length equals 13 residues. DNA for the CDR3: TGCACCAGCAGCTCCCCAGGGAGCAATGAGCAGTTCTTC. It is translated as CTSSSPGSNEQFF.